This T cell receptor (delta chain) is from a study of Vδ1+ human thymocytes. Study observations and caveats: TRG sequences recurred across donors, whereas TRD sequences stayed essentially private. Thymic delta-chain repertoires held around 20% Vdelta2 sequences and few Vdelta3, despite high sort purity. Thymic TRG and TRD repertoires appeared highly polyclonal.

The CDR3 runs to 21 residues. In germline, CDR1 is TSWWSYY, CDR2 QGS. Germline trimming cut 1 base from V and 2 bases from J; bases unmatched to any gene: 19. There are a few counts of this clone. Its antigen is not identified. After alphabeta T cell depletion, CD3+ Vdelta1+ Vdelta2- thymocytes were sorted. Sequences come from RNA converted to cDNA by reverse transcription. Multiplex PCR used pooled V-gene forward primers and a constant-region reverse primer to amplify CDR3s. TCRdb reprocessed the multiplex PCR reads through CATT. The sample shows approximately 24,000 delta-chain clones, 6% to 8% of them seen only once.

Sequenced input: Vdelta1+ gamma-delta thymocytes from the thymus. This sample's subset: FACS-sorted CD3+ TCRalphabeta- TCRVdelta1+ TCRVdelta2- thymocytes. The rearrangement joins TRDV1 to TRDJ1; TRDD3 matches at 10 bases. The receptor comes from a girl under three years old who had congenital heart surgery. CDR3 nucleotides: TGTGCTCTTGGGGAACGGTGGTCCTACGGGGGATACGGTCGCGGTACCGATAAACTCATCTTT. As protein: CALGERWSYGGYGRGTDKLIF.